This TCR beta chain was sequenced for a study of radiation and T cells in renal cell carcinoma (dated by TCRdb to the early 2020s). About the full investigation: A total of around 50 samples underwent TCR beta sequencing, made up of approximately 26 tumors and some 27 peripheral blood samples. The last blood draw occurred 4 weeks after radiation, at the same time as nephrectomy. Across all 50 or so samples, 4,000,000 or so unique CDR3 nucleotide sequences encoding roughly 2,800,000 unique CDR3 amino acid sequences were identified.

Study-wide conclusions, independent of this receptor: Blood repertoire dynamics were not followed beyond 4 weeks after treatment. Because the trial had a single-armed design, the trial could not examine how radiation dose or scheduling affected the TCR repertoire. No pretreatment tumor biopsies were available, so the baseline intratumoral presence of clonotypes could not be determined. In blood, the top tumor clonotypes increased from baseline to 2 weeks after radiation and then shrank by 4 weeks, which suggests a temporary expansion of tumor-resident clones.

This sample's time point label indicates: blood 4 weeks post-SBRT, at nephrectomy. The treatment or condition label corresponds to: 15 Gy SBRT to primary tumor, nephrectomy 4 weeks later. Samples were obtained from a clinical trial, in which 15 Gy stereotactic body radiation therapy was delivered to primary renal cell carcinomas and nephrectomy was performed 4 weeks later. Serial peripheral blood from radiation-treated patients was sampled at baseline, 2 weeks and 4 weeks after SBRT to track tumor-enriched clonotypes. Renal cell carcinoma with clear cell pathology was present in all patients. The QIAamp DNA Blood Mini Kit (Qiagen) was used to prepare genomic DNA for TCR sequencing. The analyses included just those samples that passed every quality control check. TCR beta libraries were generated from genomic DNA with the immunoSEQ kit, following the manufacturer's recommendations. To prepare libraries, a first multiplex PCR with proprietary primers was run, followed by a second PCR that added unique barcodes, and a bead cleanup was done after each round. Each sample batch included a kit-provided positive control reaction and a negative control reaction. The final libraries underwent checking on an Agilent 4200 TapeStation D1000 ScreenTape, volumetric pooling, and quantification by qPCR. An Illumina NextSeq500 fitted with a MidOutput 150-cycle cartridge performed the sequencing, running 156 Read1 cycles and 15 Index1 cycles with the kit's custom primers. The pooled library was loaded at around 1 pM, and roughly 20% PhiX control was spiked in. The authors processed their data as follows. Vendor-processed data were analyzed in R, with a clonotype defined as all T cells sharing the same CDR3 nucleotide sequence. In the clone abundance analyses, frequencies in each sample were normalized to that sample's 10,000 most abundant clones. Public T cell clones, averaging fewer than five per sample, were removed before analysis. An abundance difference of at least 32-fold between compartments was the criterion for calling clonotypes tumor-enriched or baseline blood-enriched. Clonotypes expanded or contracted between blood time points were identified with a beta-binomial differential abundance model. Similarity between tumor and blood repertoires was quantified using the Baroni-Urbani and Buser coefficient, and groups were compared with two-tailed Wilcoxon tests in R. TCRdb obtained this table from immuneACCESS and retained in-frame rearrangements with V and J assigned. These tables miss some clones; where compared with another copy, unresolved V genes account for less than half of the shortfall, and the remainder is unexplained. V and J calls and clone size are those listed in that table; D and trimming were worked out from the DNA. The sample table lists fewer than 80,000 clones, 70% to 90% of them with a count of one. The ten largest clones represent under 2.5% of the sample.

The germline V gene encodes CDR1 SQVTM and CDR2 ANQGSEA. Including the terminal cysteine and phenylalanine, the CDR3 comprises 12 residues. Only the CDR3 part of the read is kept: 36 bases, read in frame from the first base. From V the trimming removes 5 bases and from J it removes 3 bases, while the gene matches leave 3 bases of the junction unaccounted for. A word on this clone: This clone's antigen is unknown. Within one base of it there is no much larger clone, and no base qualities were kept.

The clonotype comes from a woman aged 60-75 years with renal cell carcinoma. The chain links TRBV29-1 with TRBJ1-2, with 7 middle bases fitting TRBD1. The sample here was blood, taken from a patient whose treatment included radiotherapy and nephrectomy. The CDR3 corresponds to CSVRQGDYGYTF. The DNA sequence reads TGCAGCGTTCGCCAGGGGGACTATGGCTACACCTTC.